The 28 T cell receptor beta chains listed next were all sequenced from one sample in a study of T-cell reconstitution after alpha-beta-depleted transplantation in children. The TCRbeta library incorporated unique molecular identifiers. TCRdb fed the PCR reads into MiXCR, producing one record per CDR3 protein. This sample has some 200,000 distinct CDR3 sequences, with around 7% found just once. Here the sequenced sample was PBMCs, taken before TCRalphabeta/CD19-depleted stem cell transplant. These receptors originate from a boy aged 2 to 10 with acute lymphoblastic leukemia, due to receive a stem cell transplant.

There are many counts of this clonotype. This chain joins TRBV27 and TRBJ2-5; either TRBD1 or TRBD2 may supply D (5 bases each). Germline-derived CDR1 and CDR2 are MNHEY and SMNVEV (reference sequence). The CDR3 runs 13 residues. The V end was cut by 6 bases, the J end by 4 bases, with 12 bases between. The CDR3 nucleotides read TGTGCCAGCAGCCAGGGCCGGGGAGAGACCCAGTACTTC. This codes for CASSQGRGETQYF.

Only a few counts were recorded for this clonotype. The chain is built from TRBV5-5 and TRBJ2-3; D is uncertain. From germline, CDR1 is SGHKS and CDR2 YYEKEE (reference sequence). V shed 2 bases and J shed 0 bases, with 7 bases lying between them. This CDR3 is 14 amino acids long. The CDR3 sequence is CASSFRLSTDTQYF. The DNA of the CDR3 is TGTGCCAGCAGCTTTCGACTCAGCACAGATACGCAGTATTTT. Complete variable domain (other parts from reference TRBV5-5 and TRBJ2-3): DAGVTQSPTHLIKTRGQQVTLRCSPISGHKSVSWYQQVLGQGPQFIFQYYEKEERGRGNFPDRFSARQFPNYSSELNVNALLLGDSALYLCASSFRLSTDTQYFGPGTRLTVL.

This clonotype was recorded many times. The V gene is TRBV3-1, the J gene TRBJ2-5; D gene unclear. Germline CDR1 LGHDT, CDR2 YNNKEL (reference sequence). Trimming removed 2 bases from V and 1 base from J, with 2 bases in between. The CDR3 is 12 amino acids. DNA of the CDR3: TGTGCCAGCAGCCAATTCCAAGAGACCCAGTACTTC. Protein sequence: CASSQFQETQYF.

This clonotype has a count of ten or more. This chain joins TRBV11-2 and TRBJ2-7; D is ambiguous. Trimming left V 2 bases short and J 2 bases short, with 4 bases between. The CDR3 extends over 12 amino acids. Germline CDR1 reads SGHAT; CDR2 reads FQNNGV. The CDR3 spells CASSLRAYEQYF. CDR3 coding DNA: TGTGCCAGCAGCTTAAGGGCCTACGAGCAGTACTTC. Complete variable domain (other parts from reference TRBV11-2 and TRBJ2-7): EAGVAQSPRYKIIEKRQSVAFWCNPISGHATLYWYQQILGQGPKLLIQFQNNGVVDDSQLPKDRFSAERLKGVDSTLKIQPAKLEDSAVYLCASSLRAYEQYFGPGTRLTVT.

At least ten counts were recorded for this clonotype. J is TRBJ2-1 and V is TRBV4-2; D not resolved. Germline CDR1 LGHNA, CDR2 YNFKEQ. V lost 0 bases, J lost 9 bases, and 18 bases lay in between. The CDR3 runs to 16 residues. The CDR3 sequence: CASSQDRIPDQSEQFF. CDR3 nucleotides: TGTGCCAGCAGCCAAGATAGGATCCCGGACCAAAGTGAGCAGTTCTTC.

This chain uses TRBV28 with TRBJ1-1; D is perhaps TRBD1 (6 bases). Germline lookup yields CDR1 MDHEN and CDR2 SYDVKM. V lost 2 bases and J 1 base, leaving 11 bases between the germline ends. The CDR3 consists of 15 residues. The CDR3: CASSLPGVGNTEAFF. CDR3 nucleotide sequence: TGTGCCAGCAGTTTACCAGGGGTGGGGAACACTGAAGCTTTCTTT.

This clonotype was counted many times. The chain links TRBV12-3 or TRBV12-4 to TRBJ1-1; 7 nucleotides align to TRBD1. Losses at the gene ends were 1 base for V and 12 bases for J; bases not matched to a gene: 8. This CDR3 region has 13 residues. The CDR3 sequence: CASSLGGGKLTFF. DNA for the CDR3: TGTGCCAGCAGTTTAGGAGGGGGCAAGTTAACTTTCTTT.

This clonotype showed up many times. This chain joins TRBV5-1 and TRBJ2-6; D uncertain. Germline V gene data show CDR1 as SGHRS and CDR2 as YFSETQ. The CDR3 covers 15 residues. V lost 4 bases, J lost 0 bases, and 8 bases lay in between. CDR3 DNA sequence: TGCGCCAGCAGCCCTGACTCCTCTGGGGCCAACGTCCTGACTTTC. It codes for CASSPDSSGANVLTF. The whole variable domain, filled in from reference TRBV5-1 and TRBJ2-6, reads KAGVTQTPRYLIKTRGQQVTLSCSPISGHRSVSWYQQTPGQGLQFLFEYFSETQRNKGNFPGRFSGRQFSNSRSEMNVSTLELGDSALYLCASSPDSSGANVLTFGAGSRLTVL.

This clonotype was counted at least ten times. The chain uses TRBV29-1 and TRBJ1-1; D not certain. Germline loops: CDR1 SQVTM, CDR2 ANQGSEA. The CDR3 is 13 amino acids. The V and J ends lost 3 bases and 6 bases respectively, with 14 bases between them. The CDR3, as DNA: TGCAGCGTTGAGACCCGGCGGGCCGCTGAAGCTTTCTTT. Translating gives CSVETRRAAEAFF.

This clonotype showed up just a few times. The chain combines TRBV6-2 or TRBV6-3 with TRBJ2-5; D gene unclear. V was shortened by 8 bases and J by 4 bases, with 11 bases between the two germline ends. Germline loops: CDR1 MNHEY, CDR2 SVGEGT. This CDR3 comprises 12 residues. The CDR3 DNA reads TGTGCCAGCGGTTCGGCTGCAGAGACCCAGTACTTC. Translation: CASGSAAETQYF.

This clonotype turned up a few times. The gene calls are TRBV10-1 and TRBJ2-7; 9 bases map to TRBD1. The length of the CDR3 is 14 residues. Germline values: CDR1 WNHNN, CDR2 SYGVQD (reference sequence). Unmatched junction bases numbered 10, after V lost 5 bases and J lost 8 bases. For the CDR3, the DNA is TGCGCCAGCAGTTTGACGGGACAGGGATCTAAGCAGTACTTC. Its protein product is CASSLTGQGSKQYF.

This clonotype was found many times. The chain combines TRBV5-1 with TRBJ1-1, with a weak D call TRBD1 (6 bases). CDR1 and CDR2 from the germline V gene are SGHRS and YFSETQ. This CDR3 is built from 15 residues. V was shortened by 5 bases and J by 4 bases, with 18 bases between the two germline ends. As DNA, the CDR3 is TGCGCCAGCAGAATCGATAACAGGGACGGCACTGAAGCTTTCTTT. It codes for CASRIDNRDGTEAFF.

The chain uses TRBV11-3 and TRBJ2-3, with D tentatively TRBD2 (5 bases). Per the germline V gene, CDR1 is SGHNT and CDR2 is YENEEA. V was clipped by 8 bases and J by 0 bases, with 15 bases between them. This CDR3 has 15 residues. In nucleotides, the CDR3 is TGTGCCAGCGGAGTCGCGGGTACTAGCACAGATACGCAGTATTTT. Translation: CASGVAGTSTDTQYF.

This clonotype was seen ten or more times. The genes are TRBV28 and TRBJ2-5; D remains unclear. CDR3 size: 13 residues. V shed 10 bases and J shed 1 base, with 13 bases lying between them. The germline CDR1 and CDR2 sequences are MDHEN and SYDVKM. The CDR3 is CATLIPSQETQYF. CDR3 sequence (DNA): TGTGCCACCCTAATCCCCTCCCAAGAGACCCAGTACTTC.

J is TRBJ1-1 and V is TRBV29-1; D is possibly TRBD1 (5 bases). This CDR3 has 12 amino acids. In germline, CDR1 is SQVTM, CDR2 ANQGSEA. Trimming shortened V by 4 bases and J by 4 bases, and 10 bases separated the two germline ends. CDR3 in amino acids: CSVAVGGTEAFF. The CDR3 DNA reads as TGCAGCGTTGCAGTGGGGGGCACTGAAGCTTTCTTT.

The chain uses TRBV20-1 and TRBJ2-1, with D perhaps being TRBD1 or TRBD2 (5 bases each). V gave up 3 bases and J gave up 0 bases, with 12 bases separating them. CDR1 is DFQATT and CDR2 is SNEGSKA in the germline V gene (reference sequence). The CDR3 length is 15 residues. The CDR3 protein is CSASMWGSSYNEQFF. The DNA for the CDR3 is TGCAGTGCTAGTATGTGGGGGAGCTCCTACAATGAGCAGTTCTTC.

The table lists this clonotype with many counts. The chain employs TRBV13 and TRBJ1-3; D is perhaps TRBD1 (5 bases). The V end was cut by 6 bases, the J end by 0 bases, with 12 bases between. Germline V gives CDR1 PRHDT, CDR2 FYEKMQ (reference sequence). CDR3 size: 15 residues. CDR3 bases: TGTGCCAGCAGTCCCTTCGACAGCTCTGGAAACACCATATATTTT. Translation gives CASSPFDSSGNTIYF.

As to this clonotype: A much larger clone lies a single base off, so this may be a read error. This rearrangement joins TRBV4-2 to TRBJ1-5, with 7 bases matching TRBD1. With V trimmed by 4 bases and J by 4 bases, 7 bases remained unmatched. The germline CDR1 and CDR2 sequences are LGHNA and YNFKEQ. CDR3 length equals 15 residues. Here the CDR3 reads CASSLNRGANQPQHF. DNA of the CDR3: TGTGCCAGCAGCCTGAACAGGGGAGCAAATCAGCCCCAGCATTTT.

This clonotype was recorded at least ten times. The chain carries TRBV11-2 and TRBJ2-1; 15 bases fit TRBD2. The germline V gene encodes CDR1 SGHAT and CDR2 FQNNGV. This CDR3 spans 18 amino acids. V gave up 5 bases and J gave up 0 bases; unmatched junction bases: 5. Here the CDR3 DNA reads TGTGCCAGCAGCCCCCGGACTAGCGGGGGGGCCTCCTACAATGAGCAGTTCTTC. This translates into CASSPRTSGGASYNEQFF.

This clonotype was counted at least ten times. The genes are TRBV6-2 or TRBV6-3 and TRBJ2-1; D is tentatively TRBD1 or TRBD2 (7 bases each). Trimming shortened V by 6 bases and J by 5 bases, and 23 bases separated the two germline ends. Per the germline V gene, CDR1 is MNHEY and CDR2 is SVGEGT. The CDR3 loop spans 17 amino acids. The CDR3 region has the DNA TGTGCCAGCAGACCCAGGGGGGGCCCAGTATTTCACAATGAGCAGTTCTTC. This translates into CASRPRGGPVFHNEQFF.

This clonotype was recorded many times. The gene calls are TRBV25-1 and TRBJ2-1, with D perhaps assigned TRBD1 or TRBD2 (6 bases each). Trimming removed 4 bases at V and 4 bases at J, with 23 bases between. CDR1 and CDR2 (germline): MGHDK, SYGVNS. The CDR3 extends over 18 amino acids. The chain's CDR3 is CASSASGTGATVYNEQFF. For the CDR3, the DNA is TGTGCCAGCAGTGCGTCCGGGACGGGGGCAACGGTGTACAATGAGCAGTTCTTC.

This clonotype was seen many times. As DNA, the CDR3 is TGTGCCAGCAGTTATGGGACAGGGAATAATTCACCCCTCCACTTT. This translates into CASSYGTGNNSPLHF. The chain couples TRBV6-5 to TRBJ1-6; 9 nucleotides line up with TRBD1. This CDR3 spans 15 amino acids. Trimming removed 3 bases from V and 5 bases from J; junction bases left unmatched: 2. Germline CDR1 is MNHEY and CDR2 is SVGAGI.

This clonotype was counted only a few times. V and J are TRBV29-1 and TRBJ2-7, with no clear D. V lost 5 bases and J 2 bases, leaving 13 bases between the germline ends. CDR3 size: 13 residues. CDR1 and CDR2 (germline): SQVTM, ANQGSEA. CDR3 DNA: TGCAGCGTTCAAGGGATACTTACCTACGAGCAGTACTTC. Translated, it gives CSVQGILTYEQYF.

This clonotype showed up many times. The rearrangement joins TRBV28 to TRBJ2-6, with TRBD2 as a possible D gene (6 bases). Germline loops: CDR1 MDHEN, CDR2 SYDVKM. The CDR3 consists of 17 residues. The ends were cut back, 2 bases at V and 2 bases at J, with 13 bases in the middle. The CDR3 region has the DNA TGTGCCAGCAGTTTACAGGAGGGATTAACTGGGGCCAACGTCCTGACTTTC. Encoded protein: CASSLQEGLTGANVLTF.

This clonotype was counted many times. V gene TRBV6-6 combines with J gene TRBJ1-1; no firm D call. Trimming pared 7 bases from V and 4 bases from J, leaving 13 bases between. The CDR3 contains 13 residues. CDR1 is MNHNY and CDR2 is SVGAGI in the germline V gene (reference sequence). CDR3 in amino acids: CASMSRTLTEAFF. As DNA, the CDR3 is TGTGCCAGCATGTCAAGGACCCTCACTGAAGCTTTCTTT.

This clonotype was seen many times. This chain joins TRBV29-1 and TRBJ2-7; 7 nucleotides align to TRBD2. V was pared by 5 bases and J by 3 bases, with 13 bases of the junction left unmatched. CDR1 is SQVTM, CDR2 ANQGSEA, per germline. The CDR3 extends over 15 amino acids. CDR3 nucleotides: TGCAGCGTTCTCGGGACCGGGACTATAAGCTACGAGCAGTACTTC. This codes for CSVLGTGTISYEQYF.

This clonotype has a count of ten or more. This rearrangement joins TRBV9 to TRBJ2-1; 8 bases fit TRBD2. This CDR3 region has 17 residues. Germline V gene sequence: CDR1 SGDLS, CDR2 YYNGEE. V lost 0 bases and J lost 10; bases outside the gene matches: 15. The DNA for the CDR3 is TGTGCCAGCAGCGTAGGATCACCCGGAGCGGGGGCCCCCGAGCAGTTCTTC. This encodes CASSVGSPGAGAPEQFF.

This clonotype has only a few counts. V gene TRBV28 combines with J gene TRBJ2-5; no clear D. The V gene's germline CDR1 is MDHEN and CDR2 SYDVKM. This CDR3 region has 14 residues. The ends were cut back, 3 bases at V and 5 bases at J, with 13 bases in the middle. This CDR3 is CASSLPQVVETQYF. The CDR3 coding sequence is TGTGCCAGCAGTTTGCCCCAGGTTGTGGAGACCCAGTACTTC.